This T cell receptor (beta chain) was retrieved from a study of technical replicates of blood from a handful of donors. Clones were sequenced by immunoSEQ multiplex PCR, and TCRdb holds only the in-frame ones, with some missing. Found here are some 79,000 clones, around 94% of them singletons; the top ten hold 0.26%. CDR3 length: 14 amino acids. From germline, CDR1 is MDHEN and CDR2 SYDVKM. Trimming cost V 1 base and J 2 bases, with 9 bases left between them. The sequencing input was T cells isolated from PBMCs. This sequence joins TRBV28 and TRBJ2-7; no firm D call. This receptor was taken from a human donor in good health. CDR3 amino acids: CASSLYRSPYEQYF. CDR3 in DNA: TGTGCCAGCAGTTTATACAGATCCCCCTACGAGCAGTACTTC.